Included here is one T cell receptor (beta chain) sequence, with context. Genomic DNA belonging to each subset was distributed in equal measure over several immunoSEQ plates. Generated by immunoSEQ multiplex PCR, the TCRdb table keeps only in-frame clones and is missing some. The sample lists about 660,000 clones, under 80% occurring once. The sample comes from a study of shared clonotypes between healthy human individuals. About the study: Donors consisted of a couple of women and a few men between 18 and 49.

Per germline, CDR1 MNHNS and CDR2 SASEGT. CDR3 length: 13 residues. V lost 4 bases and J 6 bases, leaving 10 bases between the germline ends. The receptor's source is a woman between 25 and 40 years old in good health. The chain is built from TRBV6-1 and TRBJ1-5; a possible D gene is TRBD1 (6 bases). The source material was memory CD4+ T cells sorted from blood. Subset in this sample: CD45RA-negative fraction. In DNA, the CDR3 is TGTGCCAGCAGTGGGGGGGCTGGTCAGCCCCAGCATTTT. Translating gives CASSGGAGQPQHF.